These 7 T cell receptor beta chains came from one sample sequenced in a study of OX40 agonist ivuxolimab in advanced cancers. Using immunoSEQ multiplex PCR, the repertoire was profiled, and TCRdb retains in-frame clones only, with some absent. The sample includes roughly 13,000 clones, around nine tenths of them seen just once. The material sequenced was CD4+ or CD8+ T cells sorted from blood, taken in a trial of the OX40 agonist ivuxolimab. The receptors originated from an adult with an advanced solid tumor such as melanoma, head and neck, liver or kidney cancer.

This chain links TRBV15 with TRBJ1-3; D is unclear. CDR3 length: 16 amino acids. V was pared by 0 bases and J by 2 bases, with 11 bases between. Germline CDR1 is LNHNV and CDR2 is YYDKDF (reference sequence). The CDR3 loop reads CATSRDRRSTGNTIYF. The CDR3 DNA reads TGTGCCACCAGCAGAGATCGCAGGTCAACTGGAAACACCATATATTTT.

This chain connects TRBV7-3 to TRBJ2-7; TRBD1 matches at 7 bases. Germline loops: CDR1 SGHTA, CDR2 FQGTGA. The CDR3 is 15 residues long. The V and J ends lost 2 bases and 6 bases, in that order; junction bases with no gene match: 10. The CDR3 loop reads CASSLASGNRGEQYF. The CDR3 DNA is TGTGCCAGCAGCTTAGCGAGTGGGAACAGGGGCGAGCAGTACTTC.

J is TRBJ2-4 and V is TRBV6-6; D is perhaps TRBD2 (7 bases). The germline V and J ends were trimmed by 7 bases and 0 bases, with 13 bases remaining between them. CDR3 size: 15 residues. Germline V gene lookup returns CDR1 MNHNY and CDR2 SVGAGI (reference sequence). The CDR3 DNA sequence: TGTGCCAGCACGGAGGGGGGGCTAGCCAAAAACATTCAGTACTTC. Translating gives CASTEGGLAKNIQYF.

Comments on this clone: In the same sample, other DNA sequences code for this CDR3. The chain links TRBV9 to TRBJ1-1; D ambiguous. The germline gives CDR1 SGDLS, CDR2 YYNGEE. The CDR3 runs 16 residues. V was shortened by 0 bases and J by 5 bases, with 17 bases between the two germline ends. CDR3 amino acids: CASSVGGTRGGTEAFF. In nucleotides, the CDR3 is TGTGCCAGCAGCGTAGGTGGTACCCGCGGTGGAACTGAAGCTTTCTTT. Combining the CDR3 with reference TRBV9 and TRBJ1-1 gives the whole variable domain DSGVTQTPKHLITATGQRVTLRCSPRSGDLSVYWYQQSLDQGLQFLIQYYNGEERAKGNILERFSAQQFPDLHSELNLSSLELGDSALYFCASSVGGTRGGTEAFFGQGTRLTVV.

The V gene is TRBV27, the J gene TRBJ1-1; a possible D gene is TRBD1 (6 bases). CDR1 and CDR2 (germline): MNHEY, SMNVEV (reference sequence). CDR3 size: 15 residues. Trimming stripped 6 bases from V and 3 bases from J, with 17 bases between. CDR3 protein: CASSLGGALYTEAFF. DNA for the CDR3: TGTGCCAGCAGCCTGGGGGGGGCTCTCTACACTGAAGCTTTCTTT.

DNA for the CDR3: TGTGCCAGCTCACCAGCTAGCGCCGGGGAGCTGTTTTTT. Translation: CASSPASAGELFF. The V call is TRBV18, the J call TRBJ2-2; perhaps TRBD2 as D (6 bases). This CDR3 comprises 13 residues. Looked up from germline, CDR1 is KGHSH and CDR2 is LQKENI. Trimming cost V 2 bases and J 6 bases, with 7 bases left between them.

The chain recombines TRBV4-2 with TRBJ2-3, with D perhaps assigned TRBD1 or TRBD2 (5 bases each). This CDR3 region has 13 residues. V lost 5 bases and J 13 bases, leaving 19 bases between the germline ends. Germline assignment: CDR1 LGHNA and CDR2 YNFKEQ. CDR3 amino acids: CASSLSSLGDKYF. Here the CDR3 DNA reads TGTGCCAGCAGCTTGTCCAGTTTGGGGGATAAGTATTTT.